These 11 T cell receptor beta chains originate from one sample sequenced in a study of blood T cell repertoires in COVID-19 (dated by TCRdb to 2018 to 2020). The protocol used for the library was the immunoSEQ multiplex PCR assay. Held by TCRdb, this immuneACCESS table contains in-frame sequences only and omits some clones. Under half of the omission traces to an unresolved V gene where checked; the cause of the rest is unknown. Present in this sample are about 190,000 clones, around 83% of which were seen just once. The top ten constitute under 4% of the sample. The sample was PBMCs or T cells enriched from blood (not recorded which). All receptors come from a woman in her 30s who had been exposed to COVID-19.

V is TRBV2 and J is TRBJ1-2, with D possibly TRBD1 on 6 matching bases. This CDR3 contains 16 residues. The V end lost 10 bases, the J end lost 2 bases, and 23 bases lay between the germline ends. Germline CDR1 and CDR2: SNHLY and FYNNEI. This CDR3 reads CATTRGNGSINYGYTF. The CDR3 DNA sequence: TGTGCCACCACGAGGGGGAACGGAAGTATCAACTATGGCTACACCTTC.

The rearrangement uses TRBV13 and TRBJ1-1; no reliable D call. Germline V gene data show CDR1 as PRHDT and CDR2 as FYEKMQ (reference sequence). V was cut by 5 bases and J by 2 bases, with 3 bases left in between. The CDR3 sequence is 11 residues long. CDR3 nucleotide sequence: TGTGCCAGCAGCGGCAACACTGAAGCTTTCTTT. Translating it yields CASSGNTEAFF.

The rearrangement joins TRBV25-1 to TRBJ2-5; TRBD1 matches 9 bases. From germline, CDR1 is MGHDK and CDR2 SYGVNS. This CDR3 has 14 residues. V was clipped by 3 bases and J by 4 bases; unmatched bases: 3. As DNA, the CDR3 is TGTGCCAGCAGTGAGGGGACAGGGCGAGAGACCCAGTACTTC. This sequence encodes CASSEGTGRETQYF.

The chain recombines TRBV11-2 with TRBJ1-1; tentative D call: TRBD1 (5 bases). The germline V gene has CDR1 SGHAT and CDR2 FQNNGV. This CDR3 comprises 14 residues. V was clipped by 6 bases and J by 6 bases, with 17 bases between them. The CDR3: CASSRQGLVAEAFF. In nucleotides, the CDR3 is TGTGCCAGCAGTCGGCAGGGTCTCGTCGCTGAAGCTTTCTTT.

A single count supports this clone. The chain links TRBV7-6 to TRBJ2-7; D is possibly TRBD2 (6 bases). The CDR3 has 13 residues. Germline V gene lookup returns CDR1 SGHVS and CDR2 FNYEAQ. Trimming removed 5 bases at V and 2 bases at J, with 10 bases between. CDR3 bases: TGTGCCAGCAGCCCGGGAGTCACCTACGAGCAGTACTTC. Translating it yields CASSPGVTYEQYF.

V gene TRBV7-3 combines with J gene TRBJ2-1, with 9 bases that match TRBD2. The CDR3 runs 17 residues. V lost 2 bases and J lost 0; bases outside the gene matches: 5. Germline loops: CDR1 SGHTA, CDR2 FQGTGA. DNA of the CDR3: TGTGCCAGCAGCTTACGGACTAGCGCTAGCTCCTACAATGAGCAGTTCTTC. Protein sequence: CASSLRTSASSYNEQFF.

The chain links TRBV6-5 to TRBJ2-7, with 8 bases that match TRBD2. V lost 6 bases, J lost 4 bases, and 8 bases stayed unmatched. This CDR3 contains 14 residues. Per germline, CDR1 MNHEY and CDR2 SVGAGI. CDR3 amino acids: CASSQTGGGYEQYF. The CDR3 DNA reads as TGTGCCAGCAGCCAAACCGGGGGGGGATACGAGCAGTACTTC.

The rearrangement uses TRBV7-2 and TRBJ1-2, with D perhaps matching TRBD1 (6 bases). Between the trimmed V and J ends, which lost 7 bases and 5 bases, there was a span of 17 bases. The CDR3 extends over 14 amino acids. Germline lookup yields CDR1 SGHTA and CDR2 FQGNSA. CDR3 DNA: TGTGCCAGCAAAGGGGGGGGGCTGACATATGGCTACACCTTC. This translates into CASKGGGLTYGYTF.

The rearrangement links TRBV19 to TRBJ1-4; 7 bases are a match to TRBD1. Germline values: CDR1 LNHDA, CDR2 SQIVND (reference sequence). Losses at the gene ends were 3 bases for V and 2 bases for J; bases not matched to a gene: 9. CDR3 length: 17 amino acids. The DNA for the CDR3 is TGTGCCAGTAGTATTGGTCTACTACAGGGGACTAATGAAAAACTGTTTTTT. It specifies CASSIGLLQGTNEKLFF.

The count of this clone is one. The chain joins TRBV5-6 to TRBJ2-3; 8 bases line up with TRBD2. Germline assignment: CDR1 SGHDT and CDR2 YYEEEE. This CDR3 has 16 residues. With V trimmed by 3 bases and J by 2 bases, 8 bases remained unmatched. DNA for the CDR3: TGTGCCAGCAGCTCGGGGGGGAGCGGGGTCACAGATACGCAGTATTTT. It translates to CASSSGGSGVTDTQYF.

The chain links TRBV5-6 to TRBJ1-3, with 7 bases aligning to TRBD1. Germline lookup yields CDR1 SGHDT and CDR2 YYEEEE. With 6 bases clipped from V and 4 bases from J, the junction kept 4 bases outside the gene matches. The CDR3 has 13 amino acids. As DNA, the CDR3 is TGTGCCAGCACCCTACAGGGGGGAAACACCATATATTTT. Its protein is CASTLQGGNTIYF.